A selection of T cell receptor beta chains follows, all from one sample in a study of blood T cell repertoires in COVID-19. Some clones are missing from TCRdb's copy, which holds only in-frame ones; the method was immunoSEQ multiplex PCR. The sample lists 150,000 to 190,000 clones, roughly 72% occurring once. Input material: peripheral blood. The receptor set was obtained from an elderly woman with acute or convalescent COVID-19. CDR3s include the opening cysteine and the closing phenylalanine or tryptophan. The order of the fields is V gene, J gene, clone size, D gene, CDR3 DNA, CDR3 protein. The D gene is left open where the match is weak. Not every row has a clone size; where given, it reads once, few, many or a size class.

>TRBV3-1/TRBV3-2|TRBJ2-1|-|TRBD2
TGTGCCAGCAGCCCCAGAGCGATAGCGGGGGCCCTGAGCTCCTACAATGAGCAGTTCTTC
CASSPRAIAGALSSYNEQFF
>TRBV19|TRBJ1-5|few|-
TGTGCCAGTAGTATAGTCAGGATTAGCAATCAGCCCCAGCATTTT
CASSIVRISNQPQHF
>TRBV2|TRBJ2-3|-|-
TGTGCCAGCAATGGAGGGGTAGGGACAGATACGCAGTATTTT
CASNGGVGTDTQYF
>TRBV5-6|TRBJ1-6|-|-
TGTGCCAGCAGCTTGGTTCCCGGGACAAGCCCTTCTAGGTCCCTCCACTTT
CASSLVPGTSPSRSLHF
>TRBV28|TRBJ2-7|-|-
TGTGCCAGCACCGGACAAACCTACGAGCAGTACTTC
CASTGQTYEQYF
>TRBV6-5|TRBJ1-2|-|-
TGTGCCAGCAGTTACGATTGGAGCTATGGCTACACCTTC
CASSYDWSYGYTF
>TRBV5-1|TRBJ1-1|-|-
TGCGCCAGCAGCTTTCTCGAGGCGAACACTGAAGCTTTCTTT
CASSFLEANTEAFF
>TRBV19|TRBJ2-1|-|-
TGTGCCAGTAGTTTGGAACAGGGTTGGAATGAGCAGTTCTTC
CASSLEQGWNEQFF
>TRBV19|TRBJ1-3|-|-
TGTGCCAGTAACGAAAGAGAGGGTATCTCTGGAAACACCATATATTTT
CASNEREGISGNTIYF
>TRBV6-6|TRBJ2-1|few|TRBD2
TGTGCCAGCAGTTACTCGCTAGCGGGGGGGCGCGAGCAGTTCTTC
CASSYSLAGGREQFF
>TRBV6-5|TRBJ1-1|few|-
TGTGCCAGCAGTAAATACGGGGGGAACACTGAAGCTTTCTTT
CASSKYGGNTEAFF
>TRBV3-1/TRBV3-2|TRBJ1-1|-|TRBD1
TGTGCCAGCAGCCAACTGGACAGGGGATCTTTCTTT
CASSQLDRGSFF
>TRBV7-8|TRBJ1-1|-|-
TGTGCCAGCAGCTTAGTTAGCAGTCGACCGAACACTGAAGCTTTCTTT
CASSLVSSRPNTEAFF
>TRBV29-1|TRBJ2-1|few|TRBD2
TGCAGCGTTGAAAGTGGACTTCCCCCACTAGCGGGGGGGCCGGGAAATGAGCAGTTCTTC
CSVESGLPPLAGGPGNEQFF
>TRBV5-8|TRBJ2-3|-|-
TGTGCCAGCAGCTTGCAAGGGGGATACACAGATACGCAGTATTTT
CASSLQGGYTDTQYF
>TRBV6-5|TRBJ2-7|-|TRBD1
TGTGCCAGCAGGCTAGGGACAGGGCCCTACGAGCAGTACTTC
CASRLGTGPYEQYF
>TRBV3-1/TRBV3-2|TRBJ2-1|few|-
TGTGCCAGCAGCCAAGATAGAGAGGCTAGGATCAATGAGCAGTTCTTC
CASSQDREARINEQFF
>TRBV10-1|TRBJ2-2|-|-
TGCGCCAGCAGTGAGTCAGGGGTGGACGGGGAGCTGTTTTTT
CASSESGVDGELFF
>TRBV7-6|TRBJ1-2|-|-
TGTGCCAGCAGCTTAGGTACTAACTATGGCTACACCTTC
CASSLGTNYGYTF
>TRBV28|TRBJ2-3|-|TRBD2
TGTGCCAGCAGTTTTGCTAGCGGGGGGGCCGAAGATACGCAGTATTTT
CASSFASGGAEDTQYF
>TRBV5-1|TRBJ1-2|-|-
TGCGCCAGCAGCTTGGGACCACCGAGGGGCTACACCTTC
CASSLGPPRGYTF
>TRBV6-5|TRBJ2-3|-|-
TGTGCCAGCACCCGAACAGGGAGCACAGATACGCAGTATTTT
CASTRTGSTDTQYF
>TRBV19|TRBJ1-5|-|-
TGTGCCAGTAGTATAGGTGGGAGAGATCAGCCCCAGCATTTT
CASSIGGRDQPQHF
>TRBV6-1|TRBJ2-7|-|-
TGTGCCAGCAGTGAGCTAGGCGAGCAGTACTTC
CASSELGEQYF
>TRBV29-1|TRBJ1-4|-|-
TGCAGCGTGGTGGTGGCCCAGAATGAAAAACTGTTTTTT
CSVVVAQNEKLFF
>TRBV7-9|TRBJ2-7|-|-
TGTGCCAGCAGCTCGTGGACAGCTACCTACGAGCAGTACTTC
CASSSWTATYEQYF
>TRBV5-1|TRBJ2-2|-|TRBD2
TGCGCCAGCAGCGCAGGACTAGCGGGAGGGGCGGGGACCGGGGAGCTGTTTTTT
CASSAGLAGGAGTGELFF
>TRBV29-1|TRBJ2-5|-|-
TGCAGCGTTGATAGTCAACCAAATCAAGAGACCCAGTACTTC
CSVDSQPNQETQYF
>TRBV5-1|TRBJ2-3|-|-
TGCGCCAGCAGCGTCCCGGGACACGGAGATACGCAGTATTTT
CASSVPGHGDTQYF